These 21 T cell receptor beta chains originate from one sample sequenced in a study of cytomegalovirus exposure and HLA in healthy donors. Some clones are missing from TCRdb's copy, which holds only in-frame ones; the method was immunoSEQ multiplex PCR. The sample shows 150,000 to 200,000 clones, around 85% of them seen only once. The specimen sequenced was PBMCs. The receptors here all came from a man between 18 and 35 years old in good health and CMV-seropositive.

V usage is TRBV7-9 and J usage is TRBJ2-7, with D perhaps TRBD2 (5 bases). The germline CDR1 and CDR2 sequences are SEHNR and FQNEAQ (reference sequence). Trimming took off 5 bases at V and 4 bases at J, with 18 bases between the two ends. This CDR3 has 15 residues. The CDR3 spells CASSDPMGRRYEQYF. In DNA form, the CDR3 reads TGTGCCAGCAGCGATCCAATGGGAAGGAGGTACGAGCAGTACTTC.

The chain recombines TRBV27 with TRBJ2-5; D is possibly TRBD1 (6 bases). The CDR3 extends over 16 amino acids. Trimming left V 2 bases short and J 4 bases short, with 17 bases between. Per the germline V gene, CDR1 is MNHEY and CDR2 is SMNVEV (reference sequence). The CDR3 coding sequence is TGTGCCAGCAGTTTAGGGGCAGGGGCCGTCGGAGAGACCCAGTACTTC. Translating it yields CASSLGAGAVGETQYF.

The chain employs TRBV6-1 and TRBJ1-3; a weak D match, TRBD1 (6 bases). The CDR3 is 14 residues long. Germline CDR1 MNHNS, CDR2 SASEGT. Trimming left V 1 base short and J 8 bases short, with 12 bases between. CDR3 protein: CASSEGQGTYTIYF. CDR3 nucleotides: TGTGCCAGCAGTGAAGGGCAGGGGACCTACACCATATATTTT.

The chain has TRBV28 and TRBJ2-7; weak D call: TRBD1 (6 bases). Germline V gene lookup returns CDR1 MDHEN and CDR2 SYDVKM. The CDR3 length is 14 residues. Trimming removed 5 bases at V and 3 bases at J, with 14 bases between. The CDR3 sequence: CASSGQGIYYEQYF. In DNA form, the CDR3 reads TGTGCCAGCAGTGGTCAGGGGATCTACTACGAGCAGTACTTC.

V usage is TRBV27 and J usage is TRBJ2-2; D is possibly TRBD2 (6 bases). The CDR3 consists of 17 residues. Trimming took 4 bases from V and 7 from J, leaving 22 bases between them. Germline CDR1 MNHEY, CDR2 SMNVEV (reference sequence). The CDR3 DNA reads TGTGCCAGCAGTTCCACCTGGGGGACTCCCGGGGGCGGGGAGCTGTTTTTT. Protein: CASSSTWGTPGGGELFF.

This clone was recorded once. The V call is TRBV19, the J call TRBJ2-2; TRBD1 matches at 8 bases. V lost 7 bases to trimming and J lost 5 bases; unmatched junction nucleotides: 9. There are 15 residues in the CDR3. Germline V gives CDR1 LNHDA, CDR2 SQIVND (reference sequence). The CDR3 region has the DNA TGTGCCAGTACTTTCAGACAGGGGTTTACCGGGGAGCTGTTTTTT. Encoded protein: CASTFRQGFTGELFF.

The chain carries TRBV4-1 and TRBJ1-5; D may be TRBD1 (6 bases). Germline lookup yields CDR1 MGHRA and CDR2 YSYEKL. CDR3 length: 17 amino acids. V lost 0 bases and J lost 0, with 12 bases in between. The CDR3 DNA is TGCGCCAGCAGCCAAGATCCCACAGGGTATAGCAATCAGCCCCAGCATTTT. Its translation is CASSQDPTGYSNQPQHF.

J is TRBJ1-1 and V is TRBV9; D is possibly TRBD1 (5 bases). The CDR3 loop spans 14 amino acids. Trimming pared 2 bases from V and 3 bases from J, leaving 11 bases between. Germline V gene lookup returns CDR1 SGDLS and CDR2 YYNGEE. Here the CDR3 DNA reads TGTGCCAGCAGCGTGGGGGGACGGGACACTGAAGCTTTCTTT. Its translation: CASSVGGRDTEAFF.

The CDR3 DNA reads TGCGCCAGCAGCCAAGAACCCCCGACAGGGGCATCCTACGAGCAGTACTTC. Translating gives CASSQEPPTGASYEQYF. This chain connects TRBV4-1 to TRBJ2-7; 8 positions agree with TRBD1. Germline V gene lookup returns CDR1 MGHRA and CDR2 YSYEKL. Germline trimming cut 0 bases from V and 1 base from J; bases unmatched to any gene: 8. The CDR3 covers 17 residues.

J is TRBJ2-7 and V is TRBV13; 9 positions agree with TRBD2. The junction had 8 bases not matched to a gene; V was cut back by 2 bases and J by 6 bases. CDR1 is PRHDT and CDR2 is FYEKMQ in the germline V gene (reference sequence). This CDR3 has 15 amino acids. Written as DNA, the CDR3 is TGTGCCAGCAGCTTACTGCGGGAGGGCCGAGGCGAGCAGTACTTC. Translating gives CASSLLREGRGEQYF. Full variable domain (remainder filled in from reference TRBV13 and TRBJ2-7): AAGVIQSPRHLIKEKRETATLKCYPIPRHDTVYWYQQGPGQDPQFLISFYEKMQSDKGSIPDRFSAQQFSDYHSELNMSSLELGDSALYFCASSLLREGRGEQYFGPGTRLTVT.

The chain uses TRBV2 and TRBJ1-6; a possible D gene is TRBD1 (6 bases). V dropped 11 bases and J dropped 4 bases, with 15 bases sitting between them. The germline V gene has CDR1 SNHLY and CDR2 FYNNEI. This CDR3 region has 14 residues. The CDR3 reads CAVTEGGYNSPLHF. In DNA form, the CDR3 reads TGTGCCGTGACCGAAGGGGGTTATAATTCACCCCTCCACTTT.

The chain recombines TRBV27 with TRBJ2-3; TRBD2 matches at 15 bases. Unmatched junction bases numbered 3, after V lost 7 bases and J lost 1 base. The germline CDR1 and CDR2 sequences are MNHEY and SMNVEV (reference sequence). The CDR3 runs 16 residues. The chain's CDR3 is CASKGLAGGGTDTQYF. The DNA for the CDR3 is TGTGCCAGCAAAGGACTAGCGGGGGGGGGCACAGATACGCAGTATTTT.

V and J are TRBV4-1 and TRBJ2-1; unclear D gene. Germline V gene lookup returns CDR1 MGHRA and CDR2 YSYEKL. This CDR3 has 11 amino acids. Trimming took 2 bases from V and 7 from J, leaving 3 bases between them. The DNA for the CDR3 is TGCGCCAGCAGCCAAACTAATGAGCAGTTCTTC. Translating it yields CASSQTNEQFF.

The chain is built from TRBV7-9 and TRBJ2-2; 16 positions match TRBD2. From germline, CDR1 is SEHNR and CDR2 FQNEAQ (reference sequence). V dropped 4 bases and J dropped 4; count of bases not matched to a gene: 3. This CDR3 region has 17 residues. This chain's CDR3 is CASSSGTSGRVTGELFF. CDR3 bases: TGTGCCAGCAGCTCCGGGACTAGCGGGAGGGTCACCGGGGAGCTGTTTTTT.

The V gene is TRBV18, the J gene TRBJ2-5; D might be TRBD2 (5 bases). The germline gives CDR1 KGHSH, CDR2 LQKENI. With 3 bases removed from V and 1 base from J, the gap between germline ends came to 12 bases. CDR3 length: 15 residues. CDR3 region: CASSPSGRAQETQYF. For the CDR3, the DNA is TGTGCCAGCTCACCCTCCGGGCGGGCCCAAGAGACCCAGTACTTC.

The CDR3 nucleotides read TGTGCCAGCAGCGGCCTCACCGGGGAGCTGTTTTTT. Its translation is CASSGLTGELFF. V is TRBV11-2 and J is TRBJ2-2, with D uncertain. Germline assignment: CDR1 SGHAT and CDR2 FQNNGV. The CDR3 has 12 residues. With 5 bases removed from V and 4 bases from J, the gap between germline ends came to 5 bases.

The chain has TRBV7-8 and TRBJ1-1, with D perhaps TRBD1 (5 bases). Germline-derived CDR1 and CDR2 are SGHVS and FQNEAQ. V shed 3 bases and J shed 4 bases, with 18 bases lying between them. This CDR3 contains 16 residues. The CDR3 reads CASSFGRGGRGTEAFF. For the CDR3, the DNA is TGTGCCAGCAGCTTTGGGAGGGGAGGACGCGGCACTGAAGCTTTCTTT.

The CDR3 nucleotides read TGTGCCAGCAACTTTGGGCAGGGCCCTTGGAATGAGCAGTTCTTC. Amino acid sequence: CASNFGQGPWNEQFF. The chain recombines TRBV6-1 with TRBJ2-1; D possibly corresponds to TRBD1 (5 bases). This CDR3 has 15 amino acids. Germline assignment: CDR1 MNHNS and CDR2 SASEGT. V lost 7 bases and J lost 7, with 20 bases in between.

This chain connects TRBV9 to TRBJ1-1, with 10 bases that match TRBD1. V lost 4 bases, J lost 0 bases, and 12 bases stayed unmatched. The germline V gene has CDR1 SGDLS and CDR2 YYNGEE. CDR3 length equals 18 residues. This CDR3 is CASSPDRGPSLMNTEAFF. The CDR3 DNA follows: TGTGCCAGCAGCCCAGACAGGGGGCCTTCCCTCATGAACACTGAAGCTTTCTTT.

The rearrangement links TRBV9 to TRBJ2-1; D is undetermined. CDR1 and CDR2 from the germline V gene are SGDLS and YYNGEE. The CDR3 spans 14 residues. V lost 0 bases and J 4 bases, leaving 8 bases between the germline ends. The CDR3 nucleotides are TGTGCCAGCAGCGTAGAGGCGGCATACAATGAGCAGTTCTTC. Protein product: CASSVEAAYNEQFF. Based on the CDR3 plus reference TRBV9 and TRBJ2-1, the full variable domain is DSGVTQTPKHLITATGQRVTLRCSPRSGDLSVYWYQQSLDQGLQFLIQYYNGEERAKGNILERFSAQQFPDLHSELNLSSLELGDSALYFCASSVEAAYNEQFFGPGTRLTVL.

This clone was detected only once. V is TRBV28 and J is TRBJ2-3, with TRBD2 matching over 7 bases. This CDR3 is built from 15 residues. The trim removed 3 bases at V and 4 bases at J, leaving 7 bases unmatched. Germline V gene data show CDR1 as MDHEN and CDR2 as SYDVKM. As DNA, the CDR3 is TGTGCCAGCAGTTTGCGGGGGTTCCAGCCAGATACGCAGTATTTT. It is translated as CASSLRGFQPDTQYF.